The T cell receptor beta chain described here comes from a study of blood T cells in healthy people across ages. Alongside a J-beta primer mix, a sample-barcoded 5' primer served in a second PCR lasting about 7 to 12 cycles. TCRdb re-called the 5' RACE reads with MiXCR, one entry per CDR3 protein. Of about 720,000 distinct CDR3 sequences listed, about 24% are singletons. The CDR3 loop spans 14 amino acids. In germline, CDR1 is SQVTM, CDR2 ANQGSEA. The ends lost 2 bases at V and 4 bases at J; junction bases unmatched: 1. Sequencing was performed on blood. The V call is TRBV29-1, the J call TRBJ2-2; 10 nucleotides match TRBD1. This receptor was identified in a man between 65 and 80 years old in good health. The CDR3 sequence: CSVERDRGTGELFF. The CDR3, as DNA: TGCAGCGTTGAAAGGGACAGGGGCACCGGGGAGCTGTTTTTT.